The entry that follows covers one T cell receptor (beta chain) sequence. Its antigen is undetermined. The validation cohort, a group of 120 subjects, included the donors and was separate from the roughly 670-subject first cohort. The junction had 2 bases not matched to a gene; V was cut back by 1 base and J by 3 bases. The CDR3 runs 15 residues. Germline CDR1 is LNHNV and CDR2 is YYDKDF (reference sequence). The data were obtained in a study of cytomegalovirus exposure and HLA in healthy donors. Study-level information: The approximately 120 validation repertoires used the same platform as the roughly 670 first-cohort repertoires, a later analysis reported. Regarding the study as a whole: Reports indicated that the classifier achieved high specificity and sensitivity in diagnosing cytomegalovirus status.

Profiled with immunoSEQ multiplex PCR; TCRdb holds only in-frame clones, not every one. The profile shows about 360,000 clones, 86% of them singletons. This sequence was found in a woman aged 18-35 years in good health and CMV-seronegative. The genes are TRBV15 and TRBJ2-3, with TRBD1 matching over 9 bases. Material for sequencing was PBMCs. This CDR3 is CATSRGTGVTDTQYF. CDR3 coding DNA: TGTGCCACCAGCAGAGGGACAGGGGTGACAGATACGCAGTATTTT.